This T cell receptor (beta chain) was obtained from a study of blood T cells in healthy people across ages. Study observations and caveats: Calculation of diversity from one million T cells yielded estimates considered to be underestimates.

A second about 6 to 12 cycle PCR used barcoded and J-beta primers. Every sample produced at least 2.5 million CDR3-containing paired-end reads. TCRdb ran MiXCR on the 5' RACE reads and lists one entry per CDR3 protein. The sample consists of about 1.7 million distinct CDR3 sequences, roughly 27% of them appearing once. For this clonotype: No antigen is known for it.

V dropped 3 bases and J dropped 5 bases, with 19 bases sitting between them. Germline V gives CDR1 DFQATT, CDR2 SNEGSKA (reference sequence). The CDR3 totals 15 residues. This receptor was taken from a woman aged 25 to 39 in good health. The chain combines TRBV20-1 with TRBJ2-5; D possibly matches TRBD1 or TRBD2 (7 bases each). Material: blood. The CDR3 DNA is TGCAGTGCTAGTGACAGGGCGGGAGAGAGGGAGACCCAGTACTTC. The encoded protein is CSASDRAGERETQYF.